The entry below describes one TCR beta chain. Its antigen is still unknown. The authors ran the assay at deep level. Each subset's genomic DNA was shared equally among a number of immunoSEQ plates. Data came from immunoSEQ multiplex PCR; TCRdb stores just in-frame clones and leaves some out. The repertoire consists of 700,000 to 950,000 clones, with around 96% occurring once and the leading ten covering under 0.25%. The junction had 12 bases not matched to a gene; V was cut back by 5 bases and J by 7 bases. The CDR3 runs to 16 residues. Per the germline V gene, CDR1 is SGHVS and CDR2 is FQNEAQ. The sample originates from a study of shared clonotypes between healthy human individuals. Overall study context: The study used three CD4 naive, three CD4 memory, two CD8 naive and one CD8 memory plate per donor. Study-wide findings and caveats: Naive subsets generally exceeded memory subsets in estimated richness.

Naive CD8 isolation took CD45RO-negative cells positively selected for CCR7 and excluded terminally differentiated effector memory CD45RA+ cells. V and J are TRBV7-8 and TRBJ1-5; 9 nucleotides line up with TRBD1. The sequenced sample was naive CD8+ T cells sorted from blood. The sequence was obtained from a man under 40 in good health. CDR3 region: CASSPPGTGNHQPQHF. CDR3 nucleotides: TGTGCCAGCAGCCCGCCGGGGACAGGGAATCACCAGCCCCAGCATTTT.